The present TCR beta chain was sequenced within a study of neurological immune-mediated disorders (dated by TCRdb to between 2017 and 2020). Study-wide context: Of the roughly 35 multiple sclerosis patients, approximately 31 had relapsing-remitting MS and 3 had secondary progressive MS. Longitudinal samples, technical triplicates and paired sorted CD4+ and CD8+ T-cell subsets, alongside PBMC samples, were included among the approximately 110 TCR-beta libraries. The study compared peripheral blood TCR-beta repertoires of HTLV-I-associated myelopathy (HAM/TSP) patients, multiple sclerosis patients and healthy controls using UMI-based sequencing. The cohort included some 68 subjects: approximately 14 with HAM/TSP, some 34 with multiple sclerosis, and around 20 healthy controls. Broad study findings and their caveats: In phylogenetic analysis, the repertoires of 18 of 34 MS patients grouped into a cluster of related CDR3 sequences, which suggests a possible signature at the repertoire level. TCR clonal expansion was highest in HAM/TSP patients and lowest in MS patients, with MS patients falling below even healthy controls. Across subjects, expanded clones never shared an identical CDR3 amino acid sequence, which suggests that the TCR-beta repertoires in every group were private. The MS cluster showed no association with clinical or MRI features, and the authors stated that larger cohorts are needed.

For the unsorted PBMC libraries, 2 million PBMCs were stored in RNAlater at -80 degrees C until RNA extraction and were used to generate the libraries. Multiple sclerosis patients were enrolled in a US clinical protocol under which disease progression was evaluated by magnetic resonance imaging. Peripheral blood was subjected to Ficoll-Hypaque density gradient centrifugation to isolate PBMCs, which were then cryopreserved in liquid nitrogen. V is cut by 6 bases and J by 6 bases, and the space between the germline ends is 12 bases. Spanning cysteine to phenylalanine, the CDR3 consists of 13 amino acids. The only DNA kept is the CDR3, 39 bases in frame from the first base. The germline V gene provides CDR1 MNHEY and CDR2 SVGAGI. To synthesize cDNA, template-switch 5'RACE was performed with a primer carrying a 10-nucleotide random unique molecular identifier so that each TCR transcript was tagged. Every sequencing run yielded over 170 million TCR-beta sequences covering 15-18 subjects. The RNeasy kit was used for extraction of total RNA. Using the KAPA Real-time Library Amplification kit, TCR-beta VDJ regions were amplified with primers for the TCR constant region and the 5'RACE anchor. A first PCR added sample indexes and Illumina adaptors, and a second PCR then raised library yield. The roughly 650 bp TCR product was size-selected on a 2% E-gel SizeSelection system after Ampure bead purification. Before pooling, library quality was checked on a Bioanalyzer, concentration was measured with Qubit, and libraries were quantified with the Kapa Library Quantification kit. Paired-end 2 x 150 bp sequencing of the libraries was performed on an Illumina HiSeq 2500. To increase sequence diversity, about 25-30% phiX was spiked into each library pool. The published analysis was carried out like this. Quality-filtered reads were processed with the UMI-based MiGEC pipeline, which removed over 90% of raw TCR sequences during error correction. IMGT germline references were used for alignment of VDJ genes, and clonotypes were defined by a unique CDR3 amino acid sequence together with V-J genes. VDJtools evaluated clonal expansion, Shannon diversity and CDR3 relatedness (CalcPairwiseDistances, ClusterSamples); CLCbio workbench built phylogenetic trees. Expanded clones were defined as having at least 8 unique UMIs, based on coefficient-of-variation modelling across technical triplicates. TCRdb ran its own pipeline on the public reads, namely fastp trimming at Q25 and MiXCR clone calling, and kept in-frame beta chains. Records with the same CDR3 protein are collapsed into one entry carrying the most frequent genes and DNA. The V and J calls and clone size are TCRdb's, not the authors'. This sample gives some 76,000 distinct CDR3 sequences in total; 3% to 4% of them show up just once. About 5% of the sample comes from the top ten.

This clonotype was found many times. The antigen it binds to is not known. Per-base qualities were not stored, and no clone one base away is much larger. This receptor chain uses TRBV6-5 and TRBJ1-5, with no reliable assignment of the D segment. This TCR came from a woman aged 45-59 years with multiple sclerosis. The sample was PBMCs. In nucleotide form, the sequence is TGTGCCAGCAGACCCGCGGGCGGTCAGCCCCAGCATTTT. It translates as CASRPAGGQPQHF.